This entry lists 28 T cell receptor beta chains sequenced from one sample in a study of cytomegalovirus exposure and HLA in healthy donors. The primer mix had 60 Vbeta and 13 Jbeta primers. Profiling relied on immunoSEQ multiplex PCR, and the TCRdb table lists in-frame clones only, not all of them. Among approximately 170,000 clones, 65% to 85% were seen once, and the ten largest hold over 2%. The sample comprised PBMCs. Source of these receptors: a woman in her thirties or forties in good health and CMV-seropositive.

This clone was counted a few times. This chain links TRBV18 with TRBJ2-2; 10 bases line up with TRBD1. The CDR3 extends over 16 amino acids. The germline V gene encodes CDR1 KGHSH and CDR2 LQKENI. After removal of 5 bases from V and 0 bases from J, the junction contained 3 bases not matched to a gene. Written as DNA, the CDR3 is TGTGCCAGCTCAACGACAGGGGGCTCGAACACCGGGGAGCTGTTTTTT. Its protein product is CASSTTGGSNTGELFF.

The chain uses TRBV28 and TRBJ1-4, with D tentatively TRBD1 (6 bases). The CDR3 runs to 15 residues. With 5 bases removed from V and 8 bases from J, the gap between germline ends came to 18 bases. CDR1 is MDHEN, CDR2 SYDVKM, per germline. The DNA of the CDR3 is TGTGCCAGCAGTGGCGGGGGGGCGCAGGGGGAAAAACTGTTTTTT. Amino acid sequence: CASSGGGAQGEKLFF.

The rearrangement links TRBV10-2 to TRBJ2-7, with TRBD2 matching 8 bases. This CDR3 region has 15 residues. After removal of 7 bases from V and 0 bases from J, the junction contained 8 bases not matched to a gene. Germline loops: CDR1 WSHSY, CDR2 SAAADI. CDR3 coding DNA: TGCGCCAGCACCGAGGGACTAGGGTACTCCTACGAGCAGTACTTC. It encodes CASTEGLGYSYEQYF.

This chain connects TRBV7-2 to TRBJ2-5; 7 nucleotides match TRBD1. V lost 5 bases to trimming and J lost 5 bases; unmatched junction nucleotides: 8. The CDR3 sequence is 14 residues long. Germline V gene sequence: CDR1 SGHTA, CDR2 FQGNSA. Written as DNA, the CDR3 is TGTGCCAGCAGCCCCCGACAGGGTGAGGAGACCCAGTACTTC. Its protein product is CASSPRQGEETQYF.

J is TRBJ1-3 and V is TRBV4-3; possibly TRBD1 for D (6 bases). Germline CDR1 LGHNA, CDR2 YSLEER. The ends were cut back, 0 bases at V and 3 bases at J, with 15 bases in the middle. The CDR3 extends over 17 amino acids. The CDR3 sequence is CASSQDLPGGNGNTIYF. CDR3 in DNA: TGCGCCAGCAGCCAAGATCTTCCTGGGGGCAATGGAAACACCATATATTTT.

The chain combines TRBV10-1 with TRBJ1-3; D not resolved. The V end was cut by 3 bases, the J end by 0 bases, with 6 bases between. The CDR3 spans 14 residues. Germline loops: CDR1 WNHNN, CDR2 SYGVQD (reference sequence). CDR3 DNA: TGCGCCAGCAGTGATACGGGCTCTGGAAACACCATATATTTT. Protein sequence: CASSDTGSGNTIYF.

The genes are TRBV15 and TRBJ1-1; the D is unclear. Germline assignment: CDR1 LNHNV and CDR2 YYDKDF (reference sequence). The V gene lost 0 bases and the J gene lost 7 bases, with 15 bases spanning the gap. The CDR3 sequence is 15 residues long. The CDR3 DNA is TGTGCCACCAGCAGAGATCGTGGCAGGTACCTTGAAGCTTTCTTT. It translates to CATSRDRGRYLEAFF.

The chain uses TRBV28 and TRBJ1-2; perhaps TRBD1 as D (6 bases). V was clipped by 3 bases and J by 8 bases, with 16 bases between them. CDR1 MDHEN and CDR2 SYDVKM come from the germline V gene. There are 14 residues in the CDR3. The CDR3 reads CASSFSGTKGGYTF. For the CDR3, the DNA is TGTGCCAGCAGTTTCTCCGGGACAAAGGGCGGCTACACCTTC.

This chain joins TRBV5-4 and TRBJ2-2, with unresolved D. V dropped 0 bases and J dropped 0 bases, with 6 bases sitting between them. This CDR3 has 15 residues. The germline gives CDR1 SGHNT, CDR2 YYREEE (reference sequence). The CDR3 spells CASSLAGANTGELFF. DNA for the CDR3: TGTGCCAGCAGCTTGGCGGGTGCGAACACCGGGGAGCTGTTTTTT.

The rearrangement uses TRBV27 and TRBJ2-7; TRBD2 matches at 14 bases. CDR1 is MNHEY, CDR2 SMNVEV, per germline (reference sequence). The CDR3 is made up of 15 amino acids. V lost 8 bases to trimming and J lost 0 bases; unmatched junction nucleotides: 3. CDR3 amino acids: CASGGLAGGSYEQYF. The CDR3 DNA reads as TGTGCCAGCGGAGGACTAGCGGGAGGCTCCTACGAGCAGTACTTC.

The chain is built from TRBV5-8 and TRBJ2-3; tentatively, D is TRBD1 (6 bases). The CDR3 length is 14 residues. The V end lost 4 bases, the J end lost 6 bases, and 15 bases lay between the germline ends. Germline CDR1 and CDR2: SGHTS and YDEGEE. The DNA for the CDR3 is TGTGCCAGCAGCGTACTTCCAGGGGACGATACGCAGTATTTT. It is translated as CASSVLPGDDTQYF.

This clone was counted a few times. This sequence joins TRBV7-9 and TRBJ2-3; 16 nucleotides match TRBD2. This CDR3 comprises 18 residues. Trimming took 1 base from V and 5 from J; bases not matched to a gene: 6. CDR1 SEHNR and CDR2 FQNEAQ come from the germline V gene (reference sequence). The CDR3 region is CASSLVGTSGGAGDTQYF. The CDR3 coding sequence is TGTGCCAGCAGCTTAGTAGGGACTAGCGGGGGGGCCGGAGATACGCAGTATTTT.

V usage is TRBV7-9 and J usage is TRBJ1-2; D possibly corresponds to TRBD1 (6 bases). V was pared by 5 bases and J by 7 bases, with 20 bases between. This CDR3 has 15 amino acids. Germline CDR1 is SEHNR and CDR2 is FQNEAQ (reference sequence). CDR3 sequence (DNA): TGTGCCAGCAGCCCCAGCGGGGGCGGTAGTGGTGGCTACACCTTC. Residues: CASSPSGGGSGGYTF.

This clone was seen a few times. The V gene is TRBV2, the J gene TRBJ2-1, with TRBD1 as a possible D gene (6 bases). V lost 6 bases and J 10 bases, leaving 13 bases between the germline ends. Germline CDR1 reads SNHLY; CDR2 reads FYNNEI. CDR3 size: 12 residues. The CDR3 here is CASSALGTEQFF. The CDR3 region has the DNA TGTGCCAGCAGCGCCCTAGGGACAGAGCAGTTCTTC. Variable domain in full (rest from reference TRBV2 and TRBJ2-1): EPEVTQTPSHQVTQMGQEVILRCVPISNHLYFYWYRQILGQKVEFLVSFYNNEISEKSEIFDDQFSVERPDGSNFTLKIRSTKLEDSAMYFCASSALGTEQFFGPGTRLTVL.

The rearrangement joins TRBV27 to TRBJ2-7, with TRBD1 matching 9 bases. Germline CDR1 is MNHEY and CDR2 is SMNVEV (reference sequence). This CDR3 contains 15 residues. J lost 5 bases, V lost 6 bases, and 11 bases had no gene match. CDR3 residues: CASSKSGTGSHEQYF. The CDR3 DNA follows: TGTGCCAGCAGCAAATCCGGGACAGGGTCCCACGAGCAGTACTTC.

The rearrangement joins TRBV4-3 to TRBJ2-1, with D perhaps matching TRBD1 (5 bases). CDR1 LGHNA and CDR2 YSLEER come from the germline V gene. V was clipped by 0 bases and J by 9 bases, with 15 bases between them. The CDR3 has 15 residues. CDR3 protein: CASSQEEGVQREQFF. CDR3 nucleotide sequence: TGCGCCAGCAGCCAAGAAGAAGGGGTTCAGCGTGAGCAGTTCTTC.

The rearrangement links TRBV10-1 to TRBJ2-3; 9 bases line up with TRBD2. Germline assignment: CDR1 WNHNN and CDR2 SYGVQD (reference sequence). Trimming at V came to 5 bases and at J to 0 bases, leaving 6 bases not matched to a gene. The CDR3 is 16 residues long. The CDR3: CASSSQRGASTDTQYF. For the CDR3, the DNA is TGCGCCAGCAGTAGTCAGCGGGGGGCAAGCACAGATACGCAGTATTTT.

The chain combines TRBV25-1 with TRBJ2-3; TRBD1 matches 7 bases. The CDR3 has 13 residues. J gave up 6 bases and V 6 bases, and 6 bases lay outside the gene matches. CDR1 and CDR2 from the germline V gene are MGHDK and SYGVNS. The CDR3 is CASSLQGSDTQYF. The CDR3 DNA reads TGTGCCAGCAGCCTACAGGGGTCCGATACGCAGTATTTT.

The chain links TRBV7-2 to TRBJ2-1; 10 bases agree with TRBD2. The J segment lost 2 bases and the V segment lost 1 base, leaving 2 bases of the junction unmatched. CDR3 length: 16 amino acids. Germline CDR1 SGHTA, CDR2 FQGNSA. CDR3 DNA sequence: TGTGCCAGCAGCTTAGGGCTAGCGGGGGCCTACAATGAGCAGTTCTTC. Translating gives CASSLGLAGAYNEQFF.

The chain is built from TRBV7-9 and TRBJ1-1; no clear D. The CDR3 sequence is 13 residues long. Germline assignment: CDR1 SEHNR and CDR2 FQNEAQ (reference sequence). V gave up 3 bases and J gave up 3 bases, with 8 bases separating them. CDR3 residues: CASSLRADTEAFF. The CDR3 nucleotides read TGTGCCAGCAGCTTGAGGGCGGACACTGAAGCTTTCTTT.

V usage is TRBV5-6 and J usage is TRBJ2-5; 10 nucleotides match TRBD2. The CDR3 spans 16 residues. Unmatched junction bases numbered 11, after V lost 5 bases and J lost 4 bases. Germline V CDR1 and CDR2: SGHDT, YYEEEE. The CDR3 here is CASRTKAGGARETQYF. As DNA, the CDR3 is TGTGCCAGCAGGACGAAAGCGGGAGGGGCGCGAGAGACCCAGTACTTC.

The rearrangement links TRBV28 to TRBJ1-2; TRBD1 is a possible D gene (5 bases). With 2 bases removed from V and 4 bases from J, the gap between germline ends came to 8 bases. CDR1 is MDHEN and CDR2 is SYDVKM in the germline V gene. This CDR3 comprises 13 residues. The CDR3 bases are TGTGCCAGCAGTTTAGGCGGGGGCTATGGCTACACCTTC. This encodes CASSLGGGYGYTF.

The chain employs TRBV5-1 and TRBJ2-6; TRBD1 matches at 11 bases. The germline V gene has CDR1 SGHRS and CDR2 YFSETQ. With 2 bases clipped from V and 2 bases from J, the junction kept 3 bases outside the gene matches. CDR3 length: 17 amino acids. CDR3 in DNA: TGCGCCAGCAGCTTAACGGGACAGGGGGCTGGGGCCAACGTCCTGACTTTC. As protein: CASSLTGQGAGANVLTF.

This chain uses TRBV10-3 with TRBJ2-7; D possibly corresponds to TRBD1 (6 bases). V lost 5 bases and J lost 3, with 8 bases in between. Germline V lookup: CDR1 ENHRY, CDR2 SYGVKD. The CDR3 extends over 12 amino acids. CDR3 protein: CAISTGNYEQYF. CDR3 coding DNA: TGTGCCATCAGTACAGGGAACTACGAGCAGTACTTC.

The chain is built from TRBV5-8 and TRBJ1-2, with a possible D match to TRBD1 (5 bases). The CDR3 is made up of 15 amino acids. Germline CDR1 and CDR2: SGHTS and YDEGEE. V lost 0 bases to trimming and J lost 7 bases, with 16 bases between them. CDR3 residues: CASSLAGQGGVGYTF. The CDR3 DNA is TGTGCCAGCAGCTTGGCCGGCCAGGGCGGCGTTGGCTACACCTTC.

CDR3 loop: CASSLGYWDSPFNSPLHF. Here the CDR3 DNA reads TGTGCCAGCAGCTTGGGGTATTGGGACAGCCCATTTAATTCACCCCTCCACTTT. V usage is TRBV12-1 and J usage is TRBJ1-6; TRBD1 was called by the table and not checked on the DNA. TRBV12-1 is marked as a pseudogene. The CDR3 is 18 residues long.

The chain links TRBV4-3 to TRBJ1-1; 9 bases agree with TRBD1. Germline loops: CDR1 LGHNA, CDR2 YSLEER. The CDR3 is made up of 16 amino acids. V dropped 2 bases and J dropped 3; count of bases not matched to a gene: 7. This CDR3 is CASSQTGGAWDTEAFF. The DNA of the CDR3 is TGCGCCAGCAGCCAAACAGGGGGCGCTTGGGACACTGAAGCTTTCTTT.

V is TRBV5-1 and J is TRBJ2-4; D may be TRBD1 (6 bases). Germline CDR1 and CDR2: SGHRS and YFSETQ. Trimming stripped 3 bases from V and 9 bases from J, with 16 bases between. The length of the CDR3 is 14 residues. CDR3: CASSSGIQGTIQYF. The CDR3 coding sequence is TGCGCCAGCAGCTCGGGAATACAGGGAACCATTCAGTACTTC.